This is a list of T cell receptor beta chains from one sample in a study of shared clonotypes between healthy human individuals. Profiling relied on immunoSEQ multiplex PCR, and the TCRdb table lists in-frame clones only, not all of them. Here the sample spans some 2,500,000 clones, 93% being singletons. Sequenced: naive CD4+ T cells from PBMCs. All receptors derive from a man between 18 and 29 years old in good health. Some clones in this sample may be carry-over from other donors' samples. The CDR3 runs from the conserved cysteine through the conserved F or W. The D gene is left open where the match is weak. Expanded clones are given a class, and other clones once, few, many or no size at all.

abundance	v_gene	j_gene	d_gene	CDR3nt	CDR3aa
-	TRBV5-5	TRBJ1-1	-	TGTGCCAGCAGCCTTGGCGCCCTCACTGAAGCTTTCTTT	CASSLGALTEAFF
once	TRBV7-2	TRBJ1-5	-	TGTGCCAGCAGCTTAGCGGGGGGGAATCAGCCCCAGCATTTT	CASSLAGGNQPQHF
-	TRBV19	TRBJ2-5	-	TGTGCCAGTAGTATTGGTGGTCACAGCCAAGAGACCCAGTACTTC	CASSIGGHSQETQYF
-	TRBV6-5	TRBJ2-7	TRBD1	TGTGCCAGCAGTTCCCGGGACAGAGATTACGAGCAGTACTTC	CASSSRDRDYEQYF
-	TRBV28	TRBJ2-3	TRBD2	TGTGCCAGCAGATATGGGGGGGTTTGGTCAGATACGCAGTATTTT	CASRYGGVWSDTQYF
-	TRBV18	TRBJ1-2	-	TGTGCCAGCTCACCAACTCGGGAACGGGACTATGGCTACACCTTC	CASSPTRERDYGYTF
-	TRBV6-1	TRBJ2-3	-	TGTGCCAGCAGTGTCCGAAGGACGACTAGCACAGATACGCAGTATTTT	CASSVRRTTSTDTQYF
-	TRBV28	TRBJ1-3	-	TGTGCCAGCAGGGCCATCCGGCGGGGCAATCCCTCTGGAAACACCATATATTTT	CASRAIRRGNPSGNTIYF
-	TRBV21-1	TRBJ2-4	-	TGTGCCAGCACCTGCCGGGGGGCAGTAGCCAAAAACATTCAGTACTTC	CASTCRGAVAKNIQYF
-	TRBV7-9	TRBJ1-4	TRBD1	TGTGCCAGCAGCTTAGGAGGGCCAGGGGGGGAAAAACTGTTTTTT	CASSLGGPGGEKLFF
-	TRBV7-2	TRBJ2-7	-	TGTGCCAGCAGCTTGCAGGGGAGCTCCTACGAGCAGTACTTC	CASSLQGSSYEQYF
-	TRBV28	TRBJ2-2	-	TGTGCCAGCAGTTACAACACCGGGGAGCTGTTTTTT	CASSYNTGELFF
-	TRBV9	TRBJ1-1	-	TGTGCCAGCAGCGAGGTTTGGGGTGAAGCTTTCTTT	CASSEVWGEAFF
-	TRBV28	TRBJ2-7	TRBD1	TGTGCCAGCAGTTTTTACAGGGGCCACGAGCAGTACTTC	CASSFYRGHEQYF
few	TRBV5-1	TRBJ2-5	-	TGCGCCAGCAGCTTGGAAGGGGAAGAGACCCAGTACTTC	CASSLEGEETQYF
-	TRBV9	TRBJ2-3	-	TGTGCCAGCAGCCCCGTATACCCGGGACTAGATACGCAGTATTTT	CASSPVYPGLDTQYF
-	TRBV28	TRBJ2-3	-	TGTGCCAGCGCCGGTTTGGGAGATACGCAGTATTTT	CASAGLGDTQYF
-	TRBV19	TRBJ1-5	-	TGTGCCAGTAGTGGGAGCGGGGATCAGCCCCAGCATTTT	CASSGSGDQPQHF
-	TRBV28	TRBJ2-3	TRBD1	TGTGCCAGTCGACAGGGGGGCAGCACAGATACGCAGTATTTT	CASRQGGSTDTQYF
-	TRBV5-1	TRBJ1-4	-	TGCGCCAGCAGCTTGGCGCTCGGGACCCTTAATGAAAAACTGTTTTTT	CASSLALGTLNEKLFF
-	TRBV5-1	TRBJ2-5	-	TGCGCCAGCGGAAAACCTCAAGAGACCCAGTACTTC	CASGKPQETQYF
-	TRBV7-8	TRBJ2-3	TRBD1	TGTGCCAGCAGCTTAGCGCCAGGGACAGGGGAGGGGGCAGATACGCAGTATTTT	CASSLAPGTGEGADTQYF
-	TRBV2	TRBJ1-2	-	TGTGCCAGCAGTGAGGCGGGTCTCTATGGCTACACCTTC	CASSEAGLYGYTF
-	TRBV2	TRBJ2-2	-	TGTGCCAGCAGTGAATTCGAGGGATTTCCCACCGGGGAGCTGTTTTTT	CASSEFEGFPTGELFF
-	TRBV11-2	TRBJ2-3	-	TGTGCCAGCAGCTCACCAGCGGGCGCGGCAGATACGCAGTATTTT	CASSSPAGAADTQYF
-	TRBV27	TRBJ2-6	-	TGTGCCAGCAGCCAGAGCTCTGGGGCCAACGTCCTGACTTTC	CASSQSSGANVLTF
-	TRBV5-1	TRBJ1-5	-	TGCGCCAGCAGCTTGGGGATCAATCAGCCCCAGCATTTT	CASSLGINQPQHF
-	TRBV5-4	TRBJ1-1	-	TGTGCCACCTTATCGGGGGGGGGAATGATCAACACTGAAGCTTTCTTT	CATLSGGGMINTEAFF
-	TRBV5-5	TRBJ2-7	TRBD1	TGTGCCAGCCGACTCGGACAGGGCACCTACGAGCAGTACTTC	CASRLGQGTYEQYF
once	TRBV7-2	TRBJ2-1	-	TGTGCCAGCAGCTCCGGGACGGGATACAATGAGCAGTTCTTC	CASSSGTGYNEQFF
-	TRBV30	TRBJ2-1	TRBD1	TGTGCCTGGAGTCCGACAGGGGGTGAGCAGTTCTTC	CAWSPTGGEQFF